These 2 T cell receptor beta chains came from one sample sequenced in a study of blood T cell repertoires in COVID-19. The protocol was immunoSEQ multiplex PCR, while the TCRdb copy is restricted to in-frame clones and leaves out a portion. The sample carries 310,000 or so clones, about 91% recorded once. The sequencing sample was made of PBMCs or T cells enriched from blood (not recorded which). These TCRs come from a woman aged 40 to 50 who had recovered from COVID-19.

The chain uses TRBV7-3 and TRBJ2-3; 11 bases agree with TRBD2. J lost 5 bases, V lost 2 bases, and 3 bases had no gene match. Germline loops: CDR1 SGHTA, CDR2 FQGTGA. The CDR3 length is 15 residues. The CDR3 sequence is CASSLAGLAGDTQYF. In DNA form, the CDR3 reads TGTGCCAGCAGCTTAGCCGGACTAGCGGGAGATACGCAGTATTTT.

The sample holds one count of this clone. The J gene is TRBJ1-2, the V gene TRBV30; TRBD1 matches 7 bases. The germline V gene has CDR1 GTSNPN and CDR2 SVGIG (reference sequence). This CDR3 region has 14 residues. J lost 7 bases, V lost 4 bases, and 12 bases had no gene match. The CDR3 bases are TGTGCCTGGAACGTTTTTACACAGGGGTCTGGCTACACCTTC. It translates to CAWNVFTQGSGYTF.